Presented here are 26 T cell receptor beta chains from one specimen sequenced in a study of T-cell reconstitution after alpha-beta-depleted transplantation in children. A TCRbeta library incorporating unique molecular identifiers was prepared. One entry per CDR3 protein, called by TCRdb with MiXCR from the PCR reads. The table has around 700,000 distinct CDR3 sequences, around 12% seen once. Sequencing used PBMCs, obtained before TCRalphabeta/CD19-depleted stem cell transplant. The source is a girl aged 2 to 10 with congenital amegakaryocytic thrombocytopenia, due to receive a stem cell transplant.

This clonotype was counted at least ten times. The chain has TRBV20-1 and TRBJ1-1, with a weak D call TRBD1 (6 bases). Germline V gene data show CDR1 as DFQATT and CDR2 as SNEGSKA (reference sequence). The V and J ends lost 6 bases and 0 bases respectively, with 17 bases between them. This CDR3 is built from 15 residues. The CDR3 reads CSAWGGLGLNTEAFF. CDR3 DNA: TGCAGTGCGTGGGGGGGGCTGGGCTTGAACACTGAAGCTTTCTTT.

This clonotype was counted a few times. The rearrangement uses TRBV6-2 or TRBV6-3 and TRBJ2-3, with D perhaps matching TRBD1 or TRBD2 (6 bases each). The CDR3 is 21 residues long. CDR1 is MNHEY, CDR2 SVGEGT, per germline. The germline V and J ends were trimmed by 5 bases and 0 bases, with 30 bases remaining between them. This CDR3 reads CASSPWLWGAEGGESTDTQYF. The CDR3 coding sequence is TGTGCCAGCAGTCCGTGGCTATGGGGGGCTGAAGGGGGAGAAAGCACAGATACGCAGTATTTT.

This clonotype was seen a handful of times. The rearrangement links TRBV20-1 to TRBJ2-7; 7 bases are shared with TRBD2. This CDR3 is built from 15 residues. Losses at the gene ends were 6 bases for V and 5 bases for J; bases not matched to a gene: 16. Germline assignment: CDR1 DFQATT and CDR2 SNEGSKA (reference sequence). The CDR3 reads CSANGGAGIGNEQYF. DNA of the CDR3: TGCAGTGCCAATGGAGGAGCGGGAATTGGGAACGAGCAGTACTTC.

The chain has TRBV5-5 and TRBJ1-1; D gene ambiguous. V shed 2 bases and J shed 4 bases, with 15 bases lying between them. The CDR3 is 15 amino acids. The V gene's germline CDR1 is SGHKS and CDR2 YYEKEE (reference sequence). Written as DNA, the CDR3 is TGTGCCAGCAGCTTACACAATCGTGAAGCCACTGAAGCTTTCTTT. It yields the protein CASSLHNREATEAFF. The whole variable domain, filled in from reference TRBV5-5 and TRBJ1-1, reads DAGVTQSPTHLIKTRGQQVTLRCSPISGHKSVSWYQQVLGQGPQFIFQYYEKEERGRGNFPDRFSARQFPNYSSELNVNALLLGDSALYLCASSLHNREATEAFFGQGTRLTVV.

The V call is TRBV7-2, the J call TRBJ2-1, with D maybe TRBD1 (5 bases). This CDR3 contains 16 residues. Per germline, CDR1 SGHTA and CDR2 FQGNSA. The V end lost 1 base, the J end lost 5 bases, and 15 bases lay between the germline ends. The CDR3 is CASSLGGAGIHNEQFF. DNA for the CDR3: TGTGCCAGCAGCTTAGGTGGGGCAGGAATACACAATGAGCAGTTCTTC.

This clonotype was observed at least ten times. V and J are TRBV6-6 and TRBJ1-3; D not resolved. This CDR3 has 12 amino acids. Germline V CDR1 and CDR2: MNHNY, SVGAGI (reference sequence). V shed 7 bases and J shed 0 bases, with 4 bases lying between them. The CDR3 here is CASTGSGNTIYF. The DNA for the CDR3 is TGTGCCAGCACCGGCTCTGGAAACACCATATATTTT.

As concerns this clonotype: An end of the junction differs from the germline gene, which may be a read error. The J gene is TRBJ2-1, the V gene TRBV6-1; TRBD2 agrees at 10 bases. From germline, CDR1 is MNHNS and CDR2 SASEGT. The CDR3 has 15 amino acids. In DNA, the CDR3 is TGTGCCAGCAGCTCACTAGCGGGACCGTACAATGAGGAGTTCTTC. This translates into CASSSLAGPYNEEFF.

The table lists this clonotype with many counts. The CDR3 spells CASSYRTDHLIEQYF. DNA for the CDR3: TGTGCCAGCAGTTACAGGACCGATCATCTAATCGAGCAGTACTTC. The rearrangement joins TRBV6-5 to TRBJ2-7; D uncertain. V lost 2 bases to trimming and J lost 6 bases, with 17 bases between them. The germline CDR1 and CDR2 sequences are MNHEY and SVGAGI. The CDR3 is 15 amino acids.

This clonotype occurred many times. J is TRBJ2-1 and V is TRBV29-1; 8 nucleotides agree with TRBD2. V was clipped by 5 bases and J by 4 bases; unmatched bases: 16. The germline V gene encodes CDR1 SQVTM and CDR2 ANQGSEA. The CDR3 length is 17 residues. The CDR3 spells CSVLHATPGLGYNEQFF. The CDR3 DNA reads as TGCAGCGTTCTCCACGCGACCCCGGGACTAGGATACAATGAGCAGTTCTTC.

This clonotype was seen a few times. This chain links TRBV19 with TRBJ2-7, with D uncertain. Looked up from germline, CDR1 is LNHDA and CDR2 is SQIVND (reference sequence). This CDR3 is built from 18 residues. Trimming took 1 base from V and 4 from J, leaving 23 bases between them. Here the CDR3 DNA reads TGTGCCAGTAGTATAGTTCACCCGTCGGGTGGGTTCGCGTACGAGCAGTACTTC. Its protein product is CASSIVHPSGGFAYEQYF.

The chain is built from TRBV7-9 and TRBJ1-1, with D uncertain. This CDR3 spans 14 amino acids. Trimming took 5 bases from V and 3 from J, leaving 13 bases between them. Germline V gene sequence: CDR1 SEHNR, CDR2 FQNEAQ (reference sequence). Here the CDR3 reads CASSHTGRDTEAFF. CDR3 nucleotide sequence: TGTGCCAGCAGCCATACCGGACGGGACACTGAAGCTTTCTTT.

This clonotype was counted ten times or more. The chain employs TRBV7-2 and TRBJ2-6; a weak D match, TRBD2 (5 bases). CDR3 length: 15 residues. The germline gives CDR1 SGHTA, CDR2 FQGNSA. Trimming removed 11 bases from V and 2 bases from J, with 16 bases in between. In nucleotides, the CDR3 is TGTGCCGGTCGGGGTAACATACCTGGGGCCAACGTCCTGACTTTC. It translates to CAGRGNIPGANVLTF.

The sample holds many counts of this clonotype. The J gene is TRBJ2-3, the V gene TRBV6-5, with D hard to call. The CDR3 has 14 residues. Deletions cut 3 bases from V and 4 bases from J, with 11 bases between. The germline V gene encodes CDR1 MNHEY and CDR2 SVGAGI. The CDR3 sequence: CASSYPGPSDTQYF. DNA of the CDR3: TGTGCCAGCAGTTATCCGGGTCCCTCAGATACGCAGTATTTT.

This clonotype was recorded a few times. J is TRBJ2-1 and V is TRBV7-2; 11 bases are a match to TRBD2. V trimming: 5 bases; J trimming: 9 bases; junction bases outside the gene matches: 9. This CDR3 spans 15 amino acids. Germline CDR1 reads SGHTA; CDR2 reads FQGNSA. CDR3 residues: CASSPTSGSRSEQFF. The DNA of the CDR3 is TGTGCCAGCAGCCCAACTAGCGGGAGTAGAAGTGAGCAGTTCTTC.

The chain employs TRBV3-1 and TRBJ2-6, with a possible D match to TRBD1 (5 bases). V was cut by 10 bases and J by 0 bases, with 16 bases left in between. The CDR3 covers 16 residues. Germline loops: CDR1 LGHDT, CDR2 YNNKEL (reference sequence). Written as DNA, the CDR3 is TGTGCCACCTCCCCGACAGTCCCCTCTGGGGCCAACGTCCTGACTTTC. Its translation: CATSPTVPSGANVLTF.

This clonotype was detected many times. The rearrangement uses TRBV5-1 and TRBJ2-5; TRBD2 might be the D (5 bases). Germline V gives CDR1 SGHRS, CDR2 YFSETQ. Between the trimmed V and J ends, which lost 0 bases and 1 base, there was a span of 10 bases. The CDR3 loop spans 15 amino acids. CDR3 sequence: CASSLVSGFQETQYF. For the CDR3, the DNA is TGCGCCAGCAGCTTGGTTTCGGGATTCCAAGAGACCCAGTACTTC.

This clonotype was picked up a small number of times. The chain recombines TRBV5-1 with TRBJ2-1; D ambiguous. V shed 4 bases and J shed 3 bases, with 17 bases lying between them. The CDR3 runs 16 residues. Germline CDR1 SGHRS, CDR2 YFSETQ. CDR3 in DNA: TGCGCCAGCAGCCCAGCCTTTGGGCAGAACTACAATGAGCAGTTCTTC. It translates to CASSPAFGQNYNEQFF.

Only a few counts were recorded for this clonotype. The chain carries TRBV5-6 and TRBJ1-1; D is undetermined. This CDR3 spans 13 amino acids. The germline V gene encodes CDR1 SGHDT and CDR2 YYEEEE. The ends were cut back, 3 bases at V and 3 bases at J, with 9 bases in the middle. The CDR3: CASSSYGDTEAFF. The CDR3, as DNA: TGTGCCAGCAGCTCCTACGGGGACACTGAAGCTTTCTTT.

The chain uses TRBV2 and TRBJ2-1; 9 bases match TRBD2. Germline V gene lookup returns CDR1 SNHLY and CDR2 FYNNEI. This CDR3 is 17 amino acids long. V trimming: 6 bases; J trimming: 2 bases; junction bases outside the gene matches: 11. CDR3 loop: CASSKSGLAVPYNEQFF. CDR3 in DNA: TGTGCCAGCAGCAAATCGGGACTAGCAGTACCCTACAATGAGCAGTTCTTC. Using reference TRBV2 and TRBJ2-1 for the parts outside the CDR3, the full variable domain is EPEVTQTPSHQVTQMGQEVILRCVPISNHLYFYWYRQILGQKVEFLVSFYNNEISEKSEIFDDQFSVERPDGSNFTLKIRSTKLEDSAMYFCASSKSGLAVPYNEQFFGPGTRLTVL.

This clonotype was observed many times. This chain joins TRBV20-1 and TRBJ2-3; D remains unclear. In germline, CDR1 is DFQATT, CDR2 SNEGSKA (reference sequence). CDR3 length equals 15 residues. The germline V and J ends were trimmed by 2 bases and 2 bases, with 14 bases remaining between them. In DNA, the CDR3 is TGCAGTGCTAGATTTCTGACCACAACCACAGATACGCAGTATTTT. Translation: CSARFLTTTTDTQYF.

This clonotype was found many times. This rearrangement joins TRBV15 to TRBJ1-2; D possibly corresponds to TRBD1 (5 bases). V was trimmed by 2 bases and J by 4 bases, leaving 14 bases between them. Germline V lookup: CDR1 LNHNV, CDR2 YYDKDF (reference sequence). This CDR3 has 15 residues. This chain's CDR3 is CATSRQGAPSYGYTF. CDR3 coding DNA: TGTGCCACCAGCAGACAGGGAGCTCCCTCCTATGGCTACACCTTC.

The chain employs TRBV12-3 or TRBV12-4 and TRBJ2-3, with TRBD1 matching over 8 bases. The CDR3 runs to 14 residues. Trimming at V came to 10 bases and at J to 4 bases, leaving 10 bases not matched to a gene. CDR3 nucleotides: TGTGCCATCAGGGGGCGCACAGGACCAGATACGCAGTATTTT. It translates to CAIRGRTGPDTQYF.

Many counts were recorded for this clonotype. The J gene is TRBJ2-1, the V gene TRBV6-1; D call uncertain. Germline CDR1 and CDR2: MNHNS and SASEGT. CDR3 length equals 12 residues. Trimming cost V 4 bases and J 10 bases, with 11 bases left between them. The CDR3 DNA reads TGTGCCAGCAGTGGAAGCGCACGCGAGCAGTTCTTC. It yields the protein CASSGSAREQFF.

This sequence joins TRBV20-1 and TRBJ1-5; D not resolved. Germline lookup yields CDR1 DFQATT and CDR2 SNEGSKA (reference sequence). The CDR3 covers 16 residues. V was trimmed by 1 base and J by 6 bases, leaving 19 bases between them. The CDR3 reads CSARGSGSSGPQPQHF. The CDR3 nucleotides read TGCAGTGCTAGAGGCTCGGGGTCGTCCGGGCCTCAGCCCCAGCATTTT.

This chain uses TRBV2 with TRBJ2-6; D unclear. CDR3 length: 18 residues. The ends were cut back, 3 bases at V and 0 bases at J, with 15 bases in the middle. Germline V gene lookup returns CDR1 SNHLY and CDR2 FYNNEI. The CDR3 region has the DNA TGTGCCAGCAGTGACGGGCAGTGGGGTCCCTCTGGGGCCAACGTCCTGACTTTC. Residues: CASSDGQWGPSGANVLTF.

This clonotype has a handful of counts. The CDR3: CASSPKTRQYQETQYF. For the CDR3, the DNA is TGTGCCAGCTCACCCAAAACAAGACAGTACCAAGAGACCCAGTACTTC. The gene calls are TRBV18 and TRBJ2-5; TRBD1 might be the D (5 bases). V dropped 3 bases and J dropped 0 bases, with 14 bases sitting between them. Germline CDR1 KGHSH, CDR2 LQKENI. The CDR3 spans 16 residues.